Shown below are 9 T cell receptor beta chains from a single sample sequenced in a study of post-analysis software for immune sequencing data. Regarding the study as a whole: Patients carried roughly 5 TRBV segments more frequently than controls did, and TRBV5-6, TRBV5-1 and TRBV20-1 were among them.

Prepared libraries of TCR beta cDNA carried unique molecular identifiers. TCRdb reanalysed the PCR reads using MiXCR and keeps one entry per CDR3 protein. The top ten clones hold roughly 0.53% of a sample with roughly 730,000 distinct CDR3 sequences, 25% to 30% of them seen once. These TCRs' antigens remain unknown. Source material: blood. The receptors come from a girl between 5 and 17 years old with multiple sclerosis.

The chain joins TRBV29-1 to TRBJ2-3, with 12 bases fitting TRBD1. Losses at the gene ends were 6 bases for V and 0 bases for J; bases not matched to a gene: 4. The CDR3 is made up of 15 amino acids. The germline CDR1 and CDR2 sequences are SQVTM and ANQGSEA. The CDR3 DNA follows: TGCAGCGTGAGGGACAGGGGGCTTAGCACAGATACGCAGTATTTT. Amino acids: CSVRDRGLSTDTQYF.

The rearrangement links TRBV20-1 to TRBJ2-4; D possibly corresponds to TRBD2 (5 bases). V lost 3 bases and J 3 bases, leaving 9 bases between the germline ends. The V gene's germline CDR1 is DFQATT and CDR2 SNEGSKA (reference sequence). The CDR3 loop spans 13 amino acids. This chain's CDR3 is CSASFEGKNIQYF. CDR3 coding DNA: TGCAGTGCTAGTTTCGAGGGCAAAAACATTCAGTACTTC.

V is TRBV20-1 and J is TRBJ2-4; the D is unclear. Germline lookup yields CDR1 DFQATT and CDR2 SNEGSKA (reference sequence). V lost 3 bases, J lost 0 bases, and 15 bases lay in between. This CDR3 is 16 amino acids long. The CDR3 sequence: CSARDGHPVAKNIQYF. DNA for the CDR3: TGCAGTGCTAGGGACGGGCACCCCGTAGCCAAAAACATTCAGTACTTC.

The gene calls are TRBV10-2 and TRBJ2-1; D is possibly TRBD1 or TRBD2 (5 bases each). Germline CDR1 reads WSHSY; CDR2 reads SAAADI. The CDR3 contains 13 residues. Trimming removed 6 bases from V and 4 bases from J, with 10 bases in between. CDR3 sequence: CASSRDQYNEQFF. The CDR3 DNA sequence: TGCGCCAGCAGCCGGGACCAGTACAATGAGCAGTTCTTC.

This clonotype showed up just a few times. The chain employs TRBV29-1 and TRBJ1-1; D unclear. Looked up from germline, CDR1 is SQVTM and CDR2 is ANQGSEA. Trimming shortened V by 7 bases and J by 1 base, and 7 bases separated the two germline ends. The CDR3 length is 11 residues. CDR3 in amino acids: CSGAKNTEAFF. In nucleotides, the CDR3 is TGCAGCGGTGCGAAGAACACTGAAGCTTTCTTT. Looking up the rest from reference TRBV29-1 and TRBJ1-1 gives the full variable domain: SAVISQKPSRDICQRGTSLTIQCQVDSQVTMMFWYRQQPGQSLTLIATANQGSEATYESGFVIDKFPISRPNLTFSTLTVSNMSPEDSSIYLCSGAKNTEAFFGQGTRLTVV.

This clonotype appeared once. A much larger clone sits a single nucleotide away, making a read error possible. The chain recombines TRBV7-2 with TRBJ2-7, with a tentative D call TRBD1 (6 bases). CDR3 length: 15 amino acids. Germline lookup yields CDR1 SGHTA and CDR2 FQGNSA. CDR3 loop: CASGLGQGISYEQYF. CDR3 in DNA: TGTGCCAGCGGCTTAGGGCAGGGGATCTCCTACGAGCAGTACTTC.

The V and J genes are TRBV29-1 and TRBJ1-4, with a tentative D call TRBD1 (5 bases). Germline V gene lookup returns CDR1 SQVTM and CDR2 ANQGSEA. V was pared by 2 bases and J by 7 bases, with 14 bases between. The CDR3 has 14 amino acids. As DNA, the CDR3 is TGCAGCGTTGAATATTCAGGGCCGTCTGAAAAACTGTTTTTT. It specifies CSVEYSGPSEKLFF.

This clonotype was counted at least ten times. The rearrangement links TRBV7-9 to TRBJ2-7; 7 bases align to TRBD2. CDR1 is SEHNR and CDR2 is FQNEAQ in the germline V gene (reference sequence). J was trimmed by 5 bases and V by 1 base; bases with no gene match: 11. The CDR3 is 16 amino acids. Here the CDR3 DNA reads TGTGCCAGCAGCTTAGAGCGCGGGGGTTTTCACCACGAGCAGTACTTC. Translated: CASSLERGGFHHEQYF.

In this sample, this clonotype turned up a few times. The gene calls are TRBV9 and TRBJ1-4, with D hard to call. There are 15 residues in the CDR3. Germline CDR1 reads SGDLS; CDR2 reads YYNGEE. Deletions cut 4 bases from V and 3 bases from J, with 13 bases between. CDR3 sequence reads: CASSQLHNPNEKLFF. The CDR3, as DNA: TGTGCCAGCAGCCAGCTTCACAATCCTAATGAAAAACTGTTTTTT. Using reference TRBV9 and TRBJ1-4 for the parts outside the CDR3, the full variable domain is DSGVTQTPKHLITATGQRVTLRCSPRSGDLSVYWYQQSLDQGLQFLIQYYNGEERAKGNILERFSAQQFPDLHSELNLSSLELGDSALYFCASSQLHNPNEKLFFGSGTQLSVL.